Each of the 21 T cell receptor beta chains below was sequenced from the same sample in a study of cytomegalovirus exposure and HLA in healthy donors. PCR amplification relied on 60 Vbeta primers (plus 13 Jbeta primers). Produced via immunoSEQ multiplex PCR; TCRdb's table is partial and in-frame only. The sample shows around 94,000 clones, roughly 86% of them seen only once. Sequenced material: PBMCs. The origin of the receptors is a human donor in good health.

The rearrangement uses TRBV7-3 and TRBJ2-1; 15 bases fit TRBD2. V dropped 3 bases and J dropped 5; count of bases not matched to a gene: 2. Germline-derived CDR1 and CDR2 are SGHTA and FQGTGA. The CDR3 spans 16 residues. The CDR3 bases are TGTGCCAGCAGCTTGGGACTAGCGGGAGGAGACAATGAGCAGTTCTTC. Its translation: CASSLGLAGGDNEQFF.

The chain has TRBV5-1 and TRBJ1-2, with 9 bases identical to TRBD1. With V trimmed by 3 bases and J by 6 bases, 15 bases remained unmatched. Germline lookup yields CDR1 SGHRS and CDR2 YFSETQ. This CDR3 contains 17 residues. CDR3: CASSYASPGQGRDGYTF. CDR3 nucleotides: TGCGCCAGCAGCTACGCTTCCCCCGGACAGGGGAGAGATGGCTACACCTTC.

This clone has just a few counts. The V gene is TRBV6-5, the J gene TRBJ2-7, with D perhaps TRBD2 (5 bases). The germline gives CDR1 MNHEY, CDR2 SVGAGI. V lost 3 bases to trimming and J lost 7 bases, with 16 bases between them. This CDR3 has 14 residues. This CDR3 is CASSYDRRGGEQYF. In DNA, the CDR3 is TGTGCCAGCAGTTATGACCGACGGGGTGGGGAGCAGTACTTC.

This rearrangement joins TRBV11-2 to TRBJ1-6; a weak D match, TRBD1 (6 bases). V was pared by 5 bases and J by 10 bases, with 12 bases between. Per germline, CDR1 SGHAT and CDR2 FQNNGV. This CDR3 has 13 amino acids. CDR3 region: CASSLGQRSPLHF. The DNA of the CDR3 is TGTGCCAGCAGCCTGGGACAAAGATCACCCCTCCACTTT.

The chain links TRBV7-9 to TRBJ2-5, with a weak D call TRBD2 (5 bases). The length of the CDR3 is 18 residues. Deletions cut 0 bases from V and 5 bases from J, with 22 bases between. The V gene's germline CDR1 is SEHNR and CDR2 FQNEAQ (reference sequence). The CDR3 bases are TGTGCCAGCAGCTTAGCGCTAAGTCTAACTCGGGGTGGGGAGACCCAGTACTTC. It encodes CASSLALSLTRGGETQYF.

The rearrangement links TRBV14 to TRBJ2-5; TRBD2 might be the D (5 bases). In germline, CDR1 is SGHDN, CDR2 FVKESK. The CDR3 runs to 15 residues. Trimming removed 2 bases at V and 2 bases at J, with 12 bases between. The CDR3 reads CASSQSGKRQETQYF. Here the CDR3 DNA reads TGTGCCAGCAGCCAATCGGGCAAGCGGCAAGAGACCCAGTACTTC.

The chain carries TRBV19 and TRBJ2-1; D might be TRBD2 (5 bases). Trimming stripped 7 bases from V and 5 bases from J, with 15 bases between. This CDR3 has 14 amino acids. Germline V CDR1 and CDR2: LNHDA, SQIVND (reference sequence). CDR3 residues: CASNAGGSNNEQFF. CDR3 DNA: TGTGCCAGTAACGCGGGCGGGTCAAACAATGAGCAGTTCTTC.

The rearrangement uses TRBV5-1 and TRBJ2-5; 9 bases agree with TRBD1. Germline V gives CDR1 SGHRS, CDR2 YFSETQ. This CDR3 contains 16 residues. Germline trimming cut 0 bases from V and 4 bases from J; bases unmatched to any gene: 7. CDR3 residues: CASSLDPGQGSETQYF. CDR3 DNA: TGCGCCAGCAGCTTGGACCCGGGACAGGGCTCAGAGACCCAGTACTTC.

About this clone itself: One end of the junction fails to match germline, which may point to a read error. This chain uses TRBV29-1 with TRBJ1-1, with a possible D match to TRBD1 (6 bases). CDR3 length equals 12 residues. Germline V gene sequence: CDR1 SQVTM, CDR2 ANQGSEA. The CDR3 spells CSANTGNPEAFF. CDR3 coding DNA: TGCAGCGCCAATACAGGGAACCCTGAAGCTTTCTTT.

The rearrangement links TRBV6-5 to TRBJ2-1; the D gene is possibly TRBD2 (6 bases). This CDR3 has 15 amino acids. CDR1 MNHEY and CDR2 SVGAGI come from the germline V gene. Trimming took off 5 bases at V and 7 bases at J, with 18 bases between the two ends. CDR3 sequence: CASSPATSFTNEQFF. CDR3 bases: TGTGCCAGCAGTCCAGCGACTAGTTTTACGAATGAGCAGTTCTTC.

A few counts support this clone. CDR3 region: CASKQRGRRSTGELFF. The DNA of the CDR3 is TGTGCCAGCAAGCAAAGGGGGCGCCGGAGCACCGGGGAGCTGTTTTTT. This chain joins TRBV5-6 and TRBJ2-2, with TRBD1 matching 7 bases. The V and J ends lost 6 bases and 4 bases, in that order; junction bases with no gene match: 12. CDR1 and CDR2 from the germline V gene are SGHDT and YYEEEE. The CDR3 spans 16 residues. The full variable domain, with the rest looked up from reference TRBV5-6 and TRBJ2-2, is DAGVTQSPTHLIKTRGQQVTLRCSPKSGHDTVSWYQQALGQGPQFIFQYYEEEERQRGNFPDRFSGHQFPNYSSELNVNALLLGDSALYLCASKQRGRRSTGELFFGEGSRLTVL.

The chain couples TRBV27 to TRBJ1-4; D remains unclear. In germline, CDR1 is MNHEY, CDR2 SMNVEV (reference sequence). The CDR3 is made up of 13 amino acids. The V and J ends lost 5 bases and 0 bases respectively, with 4 bases between them. The CDR3 DNA reads TGTGCCAGCAGTCTCGCAACTAATGAAAAACTGTTTTTT. Its protein is CASSLATNEKLFF.

This clone appeared a few times. This chain joins TRBV6-1 and TRBJ1-1; a possible D gene is TRBD1 (5 bases). Trimming removed 3 bases from V and 1 base from J, with 12 bases in between. Germline V CDR1 and CDR2: MNHNS, SASEGT. The CDR3 contains 15 residues. Here the CDR3 DNA reads TGTGCCAGCAGTGATTTCCAGGGAGGGAACACTGAAGCTTTCTTT. Translated, it gives CASSDFQGGNTEAFF.

The rearrangement joins TRBV5-4 to TRBJ2-7; possibly TRBD2 for D (5 bases). The CDR3 consists of 13 residues. Germline assignment: CDR1 SGHNT and CDR2 YYREEE (reference sequence). V gave up 3 bases and J gave up 6 bases, with 13 bases separating them. The CDR3 coding sequence is TGTGCCAGCAGCTCACGAGCGGCCCCCGAGCAGTACTTC. Residues: CASSSRAAPEQYF.

The chain links TRBV5-1 to TRBJ1-4; 7 bases map to TRBD1. The V gene end was trimmed by 4 bases and the J gene end by 4 bases; junction bases not matched to a gene: 10. The length of the CDR3 is 16 residues. Looked up from germline, CDR1 is SGHRS and CDR2 is YFSETQ. The CDR3, as DNA: TGCGCCAGCAGCCCCTCAGGGGGGCAGAATAATGAAAAACTGTTTTTT. It specifies CASSPSGGQNNEKLFF.

V gene TRBV6-4 combines with J gene TRBJ2-2; 10 bases line up with TRBD2. V was pared by 2 bases and J by 8 bases, with 11 bases of the junction left unmatched. In germline, CDR1 is MRHNA, CDR2 SNTAGT. The CDR3 runs 17 residues. CDR3 DNA sequence: TGTGCCAGCAGTGACACAAGGCTAGCGGGAGTACGGGGGGAGCTGTTTTTT. This translates into CASSDTRLAGVRGELFF.

The rearrangement joins TRBV5-4 to TRBJ1-4; TRBD1 might be the D (5 bases). Germline CDR1 is SGHNT and CDR2 is YYREEE (reference sequence). Trimming took off 4 bases at V and 7 bases at J, with 17 bases between the two ends. The CDR3 contains 15 residues. The CDR3 region has the DNA TGTGCCAGCAGCACCCGACAGAGGATGGGTGAAAAACTGTTTTTT. This codes for CASSTRQRMGEKLFF.

The V call is TRBV4-3, the J call TRBJ2-7; TRBD1 might be the D (5 bases). The CDR3 is made up of 15 amino acids. Germline lookup yields CDR1 LGHNA and CDR2 YSLEER. Trimming stripped 0 bases from V and 3 bases from J, with 12 bases between. This CDR3 is CASSQEDSENYEQYF. The CDR3 DNA follows: TGCGCCAGCAGCCAAGAAGACAGCGAAAACTACGAGCAGTACTTC.

This sequence joins TRBV28 and TRBJ2-2, with D maybe TRBD2 (5 bases). This CDR3 region has 15 residues. CDR1 is MDHEN, CDR2 SYDVKM, per germline. Between the trimmed V and J ends, which lost 4 bases and 6 bases, there was a span of 15 bases. The CDR3 region is CASSSPGSRAGELFF. In nucleotides, the CDR3 is TGTGCCAGCAGTTCCCCGGGATCTCGGGCCGGGGAGCTGTTTTTT.

This chain joins TRBV6-5 and TRBJ2-5; 11 bases map to TRBD1. Trimming took 6 bases from V and 5 from J; bases not matched to a gene: 5. This CDR3 has 14 residues. The V gene's germline CDR1 is MNHEY and CDR2 SVGAGI. CDR3 DNA sequence: TGTGCCAGCAGGAGGACAGGGGGCTCGGAGACCCAGTACTTC. It codes for CASRRTGGSETQYF.

This sequence joins TRBV7-8 and TRBJ1-1, with D tentatively TRBD1 (5 bases). Trimming cost V 2 bases and J 1 base, with 11 bases left between them. Germline CDR1 is SGHVS and CDR2 is FQNEAQ. This CDR3 has 15 residues. CDR3 region: CASSLNRGANTEAFF. CDR3 sequence (DNA): TGTGCCAGCAGCTTAAACCGCGGGGCGAACACTGAAGCTTTCTTT. The full variable domain, with the rest looked up from reference TRBV7-8 and TRBJ1-1, is GAGVSQSPRYKVAKRGQDVALRCDPISGHVSLFWYQQALGQGPEFLTYFQNEAQLDKSGLPSDRFFAERPEGSVSTLKIQRTQQEDSAVYLCASSLNRGANTEAFFGQGTRLTVV.